Described below is a single T cell receptor beta chain sequence and its context. The data originate from a study of blood T cell repertoires in COVID-19. Overall study context: Samples came from the United States, Italy and Spain, spanning acute and convalescent COVID-19. The cDNA or gDNA used as material had been derived from T cells, B-cell-depleted T cells, or PBMCs.

TCRdb's copy holds only in-frame clones and misses some; the assay was immunoSEQ multiplex PCR. The sample has about 73,000 clones; approximately 83% are singletons. The CDR3 is 16 residues long. Germline values: CDR1 SNHLY, CDR2 FYNNEI. V lost 0 bases and J lost 2, with 12 bases in between. The sequence was obtained from a man aged 80 or over with active or convalescent COVID-19. J is TRBJ2-3 and V is TRBV2; possible D gene TRBD2, 5 bases. Sequencing was done on a sample of peripheral blood. The CDR3 reads CASSEALPLATDTQYF. CDR3 DNA sequence: TGTGCCAGCAGTGAAGCGCTTCCCCTAGCCACAGATACGCAGTATTTT.